This paragraph covers one TCR beta chain sequence. The antigen it binds to is not known. No qualities accompany the bases; no much larger clone lies one base away. V and J are truncated by 5 bases and 5 bases respectively, leaving an intervening sequence of 9 bases. CDR1 and CDR2 are read off the germline V gene (reference sequence) as LNHDA and SQIVND. The CDR3 runs 12 amino acids, cysteine and phenylalanine included. Just the 36-base CDR3 DNA is kept, in frame starting at base 1. These data belong to a study of T cell changes during pregnancy in multiple sclerosis (dated by TCRdb to between 2018 and 2021). Notes on the research overall: In women with multiple sclerosis, the researchers looked at how the T cell repertoire shifted as pregnancy progressed.

To prepare the library, the immunoSEQ multiplex PCR assay was applied. TCRdb retrieved this table from immuneACCESS and kept in-frame rearrangements only. Not all clones are present; in checked studies, unresolved V genes account for under half, and no reason is known for the remainder. The sample table lists fewer than 60,000 clones, 95% of them with a count of one. The ten largest clones take up approximately 6% of the sample. Here the sequenced sample was CD8+ T cells from peripheral blood mononuclear cells, taken in the first trimester of pregnancy. The source of this sequence is a female donor with multiple sclerosis, enrolled in a pregnancy study. The chain is encoded by TRBV19 joined to TRBJ1-1; a weak D assignment points to TRBD1 (5 bases agree). The sequence in DNA is TGTGCCAGTAGTTTAGGGGAGACTGAAGCTTTCTTT. This encodes CASSLGETEAFF.